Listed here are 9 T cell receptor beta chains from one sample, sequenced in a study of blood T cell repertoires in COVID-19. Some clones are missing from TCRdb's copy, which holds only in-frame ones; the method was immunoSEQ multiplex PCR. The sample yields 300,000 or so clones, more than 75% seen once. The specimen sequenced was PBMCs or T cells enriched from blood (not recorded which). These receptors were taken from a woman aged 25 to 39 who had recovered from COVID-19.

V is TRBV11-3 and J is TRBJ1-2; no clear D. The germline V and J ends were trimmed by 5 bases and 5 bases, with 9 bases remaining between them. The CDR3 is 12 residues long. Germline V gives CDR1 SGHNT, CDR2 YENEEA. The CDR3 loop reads CASSNKIYGYTF. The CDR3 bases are TGTGCCAGCAGCAACAAGATTTATGGCTACACCTTC.

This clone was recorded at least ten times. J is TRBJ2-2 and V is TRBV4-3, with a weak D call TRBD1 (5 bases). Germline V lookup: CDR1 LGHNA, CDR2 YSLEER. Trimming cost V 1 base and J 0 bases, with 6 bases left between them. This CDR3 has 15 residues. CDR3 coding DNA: TGCGCCAGCAGCCAAGGGACACCGAACACCGGGGAGCTGTTTTTT. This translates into CASSQGTPNTGELFF.

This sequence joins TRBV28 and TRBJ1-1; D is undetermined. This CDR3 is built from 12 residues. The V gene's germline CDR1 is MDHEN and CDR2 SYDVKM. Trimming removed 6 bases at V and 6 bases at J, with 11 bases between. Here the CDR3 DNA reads TGTGCCAGCAGCCCCTTGGGCTCTGAAGCTTTCTTT. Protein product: CASSPLGSEAFF.

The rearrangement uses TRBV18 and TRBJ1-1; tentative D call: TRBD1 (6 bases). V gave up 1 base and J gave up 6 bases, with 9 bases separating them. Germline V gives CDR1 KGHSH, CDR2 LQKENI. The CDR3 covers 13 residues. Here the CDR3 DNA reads TGTGCCAGCTCACCACGGCCAGGGGCTGAAGCTTTCTTT. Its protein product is CASSPRPGAEAFF.

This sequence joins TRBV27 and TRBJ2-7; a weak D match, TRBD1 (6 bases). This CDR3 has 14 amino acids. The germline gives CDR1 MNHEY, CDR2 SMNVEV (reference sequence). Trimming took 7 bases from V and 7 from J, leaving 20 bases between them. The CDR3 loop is CASTPAVGQGEQYF. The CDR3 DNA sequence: TGTGCCAGCACCCCCGCGGTGGGCCAGGGGGAGCAGTACTTC.

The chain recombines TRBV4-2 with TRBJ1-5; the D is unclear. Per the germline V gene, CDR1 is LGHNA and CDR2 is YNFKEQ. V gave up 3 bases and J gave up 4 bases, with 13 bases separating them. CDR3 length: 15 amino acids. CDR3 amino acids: CASSQDGGGNQPQHF. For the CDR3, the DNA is TGTGCCAGCAGCCAGGACGGAGGAGGGAATCAGCCCCAGCATTTT.

The CDR3 DNA is TGTGCCAGCAGCTTAGCGCCAAGCAGGAATCAGCCCCAGCATTTT. Translation gives CASSLAPSRNQPQHF. The J gene is TRBJ1-5, the V gene TRBV7-2; D remains unclear. The V end was cut by 0 bases, the J end by 4 bases, with 10 bases between. The CDR3 is made up of 15 amino acids. Per the germline V gene, CDR1 is SGHTA and CDR2 is FQGNSA.

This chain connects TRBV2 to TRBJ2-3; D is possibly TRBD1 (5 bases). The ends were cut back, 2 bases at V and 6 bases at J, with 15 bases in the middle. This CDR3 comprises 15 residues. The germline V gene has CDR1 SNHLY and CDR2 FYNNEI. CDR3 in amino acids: CASSELGVVKDTQYF. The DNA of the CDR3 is TGTGCCAGCAGTGAATTAGGGGTGGTAAAGGATACGCAGTATTTT.

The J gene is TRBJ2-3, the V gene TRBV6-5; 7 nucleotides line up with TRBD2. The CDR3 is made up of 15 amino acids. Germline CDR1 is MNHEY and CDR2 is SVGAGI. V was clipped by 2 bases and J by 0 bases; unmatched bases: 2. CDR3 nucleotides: TGTGCCAGCAGTTACGGGGGGGATAGCACAGATACGCAGTATTTT. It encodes CASSYGGDSTDTQYF.